This T cell receptor (beta chain) stems from a study of T cell responses to AZD1222 COVID-19 vaccine. Study-level points and caveats: The sample set comprised mostly white British donors with more females, and clonal diversity was possibly underestimated.

TCRdb's copy holds only in-frame clones and misses some; the assay was immunoSEQ multiplex PCR. The sample contains 160,000 or so clones, about nine tenths of which appear only once. A remark on this clone: No antigen is known for it.

Sequences were derived from peripheral blood, sampled on day 0 of AZD1222 vaccination. This TCR derives from an adult in good health.

DNA of the CDR3: TGTGCCATCAGTGAGGGACAGGGCAATCAGCCCCAGCATTTT. It translates to CAISEGQGNQPQHF. V usage is TRBV10-3 and J usage is TRBJ1-5; 7 bases map to TRBD1. The V gene's germline CDR1 is ENHRY and CDR2 SYGVKD. There are 14 residues in the CDR3. V lost 2 bases and J lost 2; bases outside the gene matches: 0.